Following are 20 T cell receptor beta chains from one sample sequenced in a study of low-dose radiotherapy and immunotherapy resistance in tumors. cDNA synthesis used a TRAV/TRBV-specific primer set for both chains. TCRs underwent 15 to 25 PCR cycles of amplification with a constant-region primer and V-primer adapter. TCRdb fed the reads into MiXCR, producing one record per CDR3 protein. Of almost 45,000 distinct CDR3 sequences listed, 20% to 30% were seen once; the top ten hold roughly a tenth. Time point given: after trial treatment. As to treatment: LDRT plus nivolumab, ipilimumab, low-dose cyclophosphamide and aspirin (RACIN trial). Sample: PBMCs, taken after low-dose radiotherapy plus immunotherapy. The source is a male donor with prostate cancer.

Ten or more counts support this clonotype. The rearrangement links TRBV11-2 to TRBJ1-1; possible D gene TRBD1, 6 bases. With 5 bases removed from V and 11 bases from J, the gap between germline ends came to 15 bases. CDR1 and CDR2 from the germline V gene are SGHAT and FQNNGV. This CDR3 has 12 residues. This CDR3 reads CASSNRDVWAFF. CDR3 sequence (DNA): TGTGCCAGCAGCAACAGGGATGTGTGGGCTTTCTTT.

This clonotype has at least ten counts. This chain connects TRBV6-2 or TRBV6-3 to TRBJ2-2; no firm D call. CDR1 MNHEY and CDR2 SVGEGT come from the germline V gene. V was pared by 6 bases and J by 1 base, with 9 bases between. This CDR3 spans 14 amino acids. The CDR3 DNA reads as TGTGCCAGCAGCACCTATGTGAACACCGGGGAGCTGTTTTTT. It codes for CASSTYVNTGELFF.

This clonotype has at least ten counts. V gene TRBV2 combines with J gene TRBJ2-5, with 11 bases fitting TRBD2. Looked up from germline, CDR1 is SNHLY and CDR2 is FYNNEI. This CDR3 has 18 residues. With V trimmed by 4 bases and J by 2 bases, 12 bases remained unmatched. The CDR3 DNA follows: TGTGCCAGCAGTGCTAGCGGGGGGCCCTGGGTCGGTCAAGAGACCCAGTACTTC. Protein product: CASSASGGPWVGQETQYF.

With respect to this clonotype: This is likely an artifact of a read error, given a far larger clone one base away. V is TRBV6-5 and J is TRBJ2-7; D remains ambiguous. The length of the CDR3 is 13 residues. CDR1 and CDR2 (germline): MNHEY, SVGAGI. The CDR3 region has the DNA TGTGCCAGCAGAGCCGGTGGGATCCACGAGGAGTACTTC. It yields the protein CASRAGGIHEEYF.

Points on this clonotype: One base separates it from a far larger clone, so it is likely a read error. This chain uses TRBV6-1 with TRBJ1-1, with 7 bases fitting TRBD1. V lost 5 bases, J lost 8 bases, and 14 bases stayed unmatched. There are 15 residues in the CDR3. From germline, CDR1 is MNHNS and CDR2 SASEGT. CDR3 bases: TGTGCCAGCAGTTACACGAACAGGGGCGCTTTGGAAGCTTTCTTT. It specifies CASSYTNRGALEAFF.

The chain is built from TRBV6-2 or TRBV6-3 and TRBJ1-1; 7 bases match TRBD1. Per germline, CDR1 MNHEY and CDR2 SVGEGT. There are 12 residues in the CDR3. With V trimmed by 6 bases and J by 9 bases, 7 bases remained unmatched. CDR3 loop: CASSIGTVKAFF. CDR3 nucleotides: TGTGCCAGCAGCATCGGGACAGTAAAAGCTTTCTTT.

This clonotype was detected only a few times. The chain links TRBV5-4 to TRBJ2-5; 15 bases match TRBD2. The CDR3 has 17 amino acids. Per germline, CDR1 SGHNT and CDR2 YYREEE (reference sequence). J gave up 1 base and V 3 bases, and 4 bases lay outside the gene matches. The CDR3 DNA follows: TGTGCCAGCAGCTGGACTAGCGGGGGGGGCCGCCAAGAGACCCAGTACTTC. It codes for CASSWTSGGGRQETQYF.

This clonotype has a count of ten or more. The CDR3 protein is CSADRGGEGNTIYF. The CDR3 region has the DNA TGCAGTGCCGACCGAGGGGGCGAGGGAAACACCATATATTTT. The V call is TRBV20-1, the J call TRBJ1-3; TRBD1 matches at 7 bases. This CDR3 contains 14 residues. Per germline, CDR1 DFQATT and CDR2 SNEGSKA (reference sequence). V lost 6 bases, J lost 4 bases, and 9 bases stayed unmatched.

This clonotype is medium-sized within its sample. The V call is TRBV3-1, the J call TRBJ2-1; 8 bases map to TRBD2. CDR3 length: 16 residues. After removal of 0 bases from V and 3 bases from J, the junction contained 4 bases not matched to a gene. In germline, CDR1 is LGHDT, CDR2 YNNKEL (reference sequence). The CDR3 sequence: CASSQDMSGGYNEQFF. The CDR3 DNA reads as TGTGCCAGCAGCCAAGATATGAGCGGGGGCTACAATGAGCAGTTCTTC.

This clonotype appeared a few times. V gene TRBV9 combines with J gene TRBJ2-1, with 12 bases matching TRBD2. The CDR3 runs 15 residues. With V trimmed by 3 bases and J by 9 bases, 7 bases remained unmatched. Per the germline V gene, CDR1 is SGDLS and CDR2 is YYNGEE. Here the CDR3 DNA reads TGTGCCAGCAGCGCCAGACTAGCGGGAGTGGTTGAGCAGTTCTTC. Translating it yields CASSARLAGVVEQFF.

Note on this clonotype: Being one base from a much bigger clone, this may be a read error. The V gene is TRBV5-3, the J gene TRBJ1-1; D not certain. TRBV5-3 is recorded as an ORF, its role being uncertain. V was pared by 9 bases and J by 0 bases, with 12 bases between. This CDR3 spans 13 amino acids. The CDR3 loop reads CATSSQLNTEAFF. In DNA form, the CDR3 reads TGTGCCACCAGCTCTCAATTGAACACTGAAGCTTTCTTT.

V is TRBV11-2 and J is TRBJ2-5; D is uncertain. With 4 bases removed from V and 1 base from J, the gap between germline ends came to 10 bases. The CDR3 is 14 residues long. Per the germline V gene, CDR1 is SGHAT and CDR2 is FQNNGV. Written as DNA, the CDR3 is TGTGCCAGCAGCTGGCGGACGGGCCAAGAGACCCAGTACTTC. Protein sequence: CASSWRTGQETQYF.

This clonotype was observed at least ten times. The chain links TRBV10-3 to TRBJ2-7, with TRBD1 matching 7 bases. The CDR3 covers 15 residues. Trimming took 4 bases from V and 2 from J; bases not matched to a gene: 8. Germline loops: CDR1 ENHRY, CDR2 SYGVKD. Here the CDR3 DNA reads TGTGCCATCAGTGGGATTGATGGACAGGCCTACGAGCAGTACTTC. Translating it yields CAISGIDGQAYEQYF.

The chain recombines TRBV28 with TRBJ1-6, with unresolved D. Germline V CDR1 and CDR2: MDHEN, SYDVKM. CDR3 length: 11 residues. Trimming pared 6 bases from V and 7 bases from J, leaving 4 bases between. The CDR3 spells CASRGNSPLHF. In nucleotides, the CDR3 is TGTGCCAGCAGGGGGAATTCACCCCTCCACTTT.

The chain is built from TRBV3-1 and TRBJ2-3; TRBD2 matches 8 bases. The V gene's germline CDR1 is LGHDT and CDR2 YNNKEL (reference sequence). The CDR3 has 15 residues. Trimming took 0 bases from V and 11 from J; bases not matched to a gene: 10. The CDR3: CASSQDPSGPLWQYF. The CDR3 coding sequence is TGTGCCAGCAGCCAAGATCCTAGCGGGCCCCTCTGGCAGTATTTT.

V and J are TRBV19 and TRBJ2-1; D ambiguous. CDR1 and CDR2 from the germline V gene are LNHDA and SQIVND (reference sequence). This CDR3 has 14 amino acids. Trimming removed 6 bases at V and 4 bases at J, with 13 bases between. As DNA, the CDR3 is TGTGCCAGTAGGAGATATGACGGTTACAATGAGCAGTTCTTC. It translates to CASRRYDGYNEQFF.

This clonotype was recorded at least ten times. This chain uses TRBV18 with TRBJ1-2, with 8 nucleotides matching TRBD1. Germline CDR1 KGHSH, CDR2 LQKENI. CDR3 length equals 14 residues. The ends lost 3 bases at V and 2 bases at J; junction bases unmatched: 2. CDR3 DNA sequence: TGTGCCAGCTCACCCGGACAGGGCAACTATGGCTACACCTTC. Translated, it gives CASSPGQGNYGYTF.

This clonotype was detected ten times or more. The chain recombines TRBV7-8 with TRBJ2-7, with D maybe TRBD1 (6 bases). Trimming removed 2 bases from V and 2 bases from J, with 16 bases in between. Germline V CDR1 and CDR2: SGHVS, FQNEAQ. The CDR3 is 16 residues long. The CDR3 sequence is CASSLSIARGAYEQYF. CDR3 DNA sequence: TGTGCCAGCAGCTTATCTATTGCCAGGGGTGCCTACGAGCAGTACTTC.

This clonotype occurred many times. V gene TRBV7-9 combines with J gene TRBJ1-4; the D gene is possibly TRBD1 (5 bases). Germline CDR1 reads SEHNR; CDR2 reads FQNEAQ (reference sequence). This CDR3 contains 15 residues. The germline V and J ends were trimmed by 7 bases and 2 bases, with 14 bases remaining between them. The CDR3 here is CASTPGMGTNEKLFF. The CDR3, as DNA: TGTGCCAGCACCCCAGGGATGGGGACTAATGAAAAACTGTTTTTT.

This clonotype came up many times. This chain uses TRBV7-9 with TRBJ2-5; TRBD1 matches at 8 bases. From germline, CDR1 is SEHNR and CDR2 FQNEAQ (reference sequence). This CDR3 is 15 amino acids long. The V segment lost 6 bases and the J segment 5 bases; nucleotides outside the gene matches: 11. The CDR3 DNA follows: TGTGCCAGCAGGCCGACAGGGGCCCCGGGGGAGACCCAGTACTTC. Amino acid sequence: CASRPTGAPGETQYF.